This T cell receptor beta chain is from a study of blood T cell repertoires in COVID-19. Background on the study: The United States, Italy and Spain supplied acute and convalescent COVID-19 samples.

Original data processing: Reference gene primer amplification gave nucleated cell count estimates. Produced via immunoSEQ multiplex PCR; TCRdb's table is partial and in-frame only. The V and J calls and clone size are taken from that table; D and trimming were inferred from the DNA. The sample lists under 200,000 clones; 86% were seen once. This CDR3 region has 16 residues. With V trimmed by 2 bases and J by 5 bases, 9 bases remained unmatched. Germline values: CDR1 SGHDT, CDR2 YYEEEE. The rearrangement joins TRBV5-6 to TRBJ2-3; 9 bases align to TRBD1. The specimen sequenced was peripheral blood. The origin of this receptor is a man younger than 35 with acute or convalescent COVID-19. The CDR3, as DNA: TGTGCCAGCAGCTTCAGGGACAGGGCGATGGGAGATACGCAGTATTTT. Amino acid sequence: CASSFRDRAMGDTQYF.